This is a list of T cell receptor beta chains from one sample in a study of T-cell reconstitution after alpha-beta-depleted transplantation in children. TCRdb called the PCR reads again in MiXCR, with one record for every CDR3 protein. This sample carries a few hundred thousand distinct CDR3 sequences, roughly a quarter of them seen once, and the ten largest clones take about 4.8%. The sequencing used PBMCs, mostly from graft donor cells, collected 360 days after TCRalphabeta/CD19-depleted stem cell transplant. Receptors were obtained from a female patient between 2 and 15 years old who had a stem cell transplant for congenital amegakaryocytic thrombocytopenia, so the T cells may come from the graft donor. Both conserved end residues are part of each CDR3. The order of the fields is D gene, V gene, J gene, clone size, CDR3 DNA, CDR3 protein. A D gene is named only where the DNA matches it firmly. Size is stated for part of the rows, as once, few or many counts, or as a class when the clone is expanded.

d_call: .; v_call: TRBV12-3/TRBV12-4; j_call: TRBJ1-5; clone_size: few; cdr3_nt: TGTGCCAGCAGTTCCTGGGACCCTAGCAATCAGCCCCAGCATTTT; cdr3_aa: CASSSWDPSNQPQHF
d_call: TRBD2; v_call: TRBV27; j_call: TRBJ2-3; clone_size: many; cdr3_nt: TGTGCCAGCAGTTTAACTAGCGGCACAGATACGCAGTATTTT; cdr3_aa: CASSLTSGTDTQYF
d_call: .; v_call: TRBV10-3; j_call: TRBJ1-2; clone_size: .; cdr3_nt: TGTGCCATCAGTGAGCCGGGATTCTATGGCTACACCTTC; cdr3_aa: CAISEPGFYGYTF
d_call: .; v_call: TRBV4-1; j_call: TRBJ1-3; clone_size: few; cdr3_nt: TGCGCCAGCAGCCAAGATCGGTCAAGAGTCTCTGGAAACACCATATATTTT; cdr3_aa: CASSQDRSRVSGNTIYF
d_call: .; v_call: TRBV12-3/TRBV12-4; j_call: TRBJ1-2; clone_size: .; cdr3_nt: TGTGCCAGCAGATCTTCCGGGGACTATGGCTACACCTTC; cdr3_aa: CASRSSGDYGYTF
d_call: .; v_call: TRBV12-3/TRBV12-4; j_call: TRBJ1-5; clone_size: many; cdr3_nt: TGTGCCAGCAGTTTTCGGGGTAGCAATCAGCCCCAGCATTTT; cdr3_aa: CASSFRGSNQPQHF
d_call: .; v_call: TRBV5-1; j_call: TRBJ2-5; clone_size: many; cdr3_nt: TGCGCCAGCAGCTTTCGACAAGAGACCCAGTACTTC; cdr3_aa: CASSFRQETQYF
d_call: TRBD2; v_call: TRBV6-1; j_call: TRBJ2-3; clone_size: .; cdr3_nt: TGTGCCAGCAGACACTTAGCGGGAGGAGGAGATACGCAGTATTTT; cdr3_aa: CASRHLAGGGDTQYF
d_call: .; v_call: TRBV12-3/TRBV12-4; j_call: TRBJ1-5; clone_size: few; cdr3_nt: TGTGCCAGCACCCAAAGCGGCAGTCTAACCAATCAGCCCCAGCATTTT; cdr3_aa: CASTQSGSLTNQPQHF
d_call: TRBD1; v_call: TRBV20-1; j_call: TRBJ1-1; clone_size: .; cdr3_nt: TGCAGTGCAGGGGACAGGAGGAACACTGAAGCTTTCTTT; cdr3_aa: CSAGDRRNTEAFF
d_call: TRBD2; v_call: TRBV20-1; j_call: TRBJ2-1; clone_size: many; cdr3_nt: TGCAGTGCAAACCCGACTAGCGGGCTCCACCAGGAGCAGTTCTTC; cdr3_aa: CSANPTSGLHQEQFF
d_call: .; v_call: TRBV7-2; j_call: TRBJ2-7; clone_size: .; cdr3_nt: TGTGCCAGCAGACATGGCGGACAACGGGGCGAGCAGTACTTC; cdr3_aa: CASRHGGQRGEQYF
d_call: .; v_call: TRBV18; j_call: TRBJ2-5; clone_size: .; cdr3_nt: TGTGCCAGCTCACCACAGGGTCGGGAGACCCAGTACTTC; cdr3_aa: CASSPQGRETQYF